These T cell receptor beta chains were read from a single sample in a study of OX40 agonist ivuxolimab in advanced cancers. The method was immunoSEQ multiplex PCR; TCRdb's version includes in-frame clones alone and lacks a portion of them. The sample includes over 65,000 clones, over 80% seen only once; the top ten take roughly 0.56%. The source was CD4+ or CD8+ T cells sorted from blood, collected in a trial of the OX40 agonist ivuxolimab. Receptors were obtained from an adult with an advanced solid tumor such as melanoma, head and neck, liver or kidney cancer. The CDR3 runs from the conserved cysteine through the conserved F or W. A D gene is named only where the DNA matches it firmly. Size is omitted from some rows. Given values are once, few, many or a class for expanded clones.

>TRBD2|.|TRBV7-2|TRBJ2-5
CASSAGGRDGETQYF
TGTGCCAGCAGCGCAGGCGGGAGGGACGGGGAGACCCAGTACTTC
>.|once|TRBV6-5|TRBJ1-3
CASSPDGTSGNTIYF
TGTGCCAGCAGTCCTGACGGAACCTCTGGAAACACCATATATTTT
>TRBD1|.|TRBV7-9|TRBJ2-1
CASSFRDREYNEQFF
TGTGCCAGCAGCTTCCGGGACAGGGAATACAATGAGCAGTTCTTC
>.|.|TRBV28|TRBJ1-1
CASSSSQGLATEAFF
TGTGCCAGCAGTTCTTCTCAGGGGTTGGCCACTGAAGCTTTCTTT
>TRBD2|.|TRBV7-3|TRBJ2-1
CASSNAQAGVIAENEQFF
TGTGCCAGCAGCAATGCCCAAGCGGGAGTAATCGCCGAGAATGAGCAGTTCTTC
>.|once|TRBV5-1|TRBJ1-4
CASSKERASSKEKLFF
TGCGCCAGCAGCAAGGAGAGGGCATCTAGTAAAGAAAAACTGTTTTTT
>.|.|TRBV11-3|TRBJ2-1
CASSLSLTRYEQFF
TGTGCCAGCAGCTTAAGTCTCACACGCTATGAGCAGTTCTTC
>.|.|TRBV19|TRBJ2-2
CASTLGTGELFF
TGTGCCAGCACTCTAGGGACCGGGGAGCTGTTTTTT
>TRBD2|.|TRBV11-3|TRBJ2-7
CASSPRTSGGLVQYF
TGTGCCAGCAGCCCGCGGACTAGCGGGGGTCTTGTGCAGTACTTC
>TRBD2|.|TRBV7-2|TRBJ2-1
CASSTGLAGSGEQFF
TGTGCCAGCAGCACGGGACTAGCGGGATCTGGTGAGCAGTTCTTC
>.|once|TRBV5-1|TRBJ1-1
CASSLATRKDTEAFF
TGCGCCAGCAGCTTGGCCACACGCAAGGACACTGAAGCTTTCTTT
>.|few|TRBV4-2|TRBJ1-2
CASSQQGYGYTF
TGTGCCAGCAGCCAACAGGGCTATGGCTACACCTTC
>.|.|TRBV19|TRBJ1-2
CASSTSGEYGYTF
TGTGCCAGTAGTACCTCGGGGGAATATGGCTACACCTTC
>.|.|TRBV2|TRBJ1-4
CASNPTGEKLFF
TGTGCCAGCAACCCAACAGGTGAAAAACTGTTTTTT
>TRBD2|.|TRBV7-9|TRBJ2-7
CASSLLSGSSYEQYF
TGTGCCAGCAGCTTATTAAGCGGGAGCTCCTACGAGCAGTACTTC